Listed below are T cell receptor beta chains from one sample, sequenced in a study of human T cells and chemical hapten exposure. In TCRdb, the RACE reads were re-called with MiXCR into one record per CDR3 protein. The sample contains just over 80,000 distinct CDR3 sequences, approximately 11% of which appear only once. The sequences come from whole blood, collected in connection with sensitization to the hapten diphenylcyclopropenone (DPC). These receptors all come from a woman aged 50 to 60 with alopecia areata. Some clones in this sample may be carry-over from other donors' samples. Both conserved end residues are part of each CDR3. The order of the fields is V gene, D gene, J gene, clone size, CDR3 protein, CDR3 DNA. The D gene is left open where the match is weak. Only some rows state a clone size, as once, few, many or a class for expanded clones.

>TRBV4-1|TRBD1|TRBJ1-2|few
CASSHAPGTGGPEGYTF
TGCGCCAGCAGCCATGCTCCCGGGACAGGGGGACCGGAAGGCTACACCTTC
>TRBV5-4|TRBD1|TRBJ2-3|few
CASSTRQGRSTDTQYF
TGTGCCAGCAGCACTCGACAGGGTCGTAGCACAGATACGCAGTATTTT
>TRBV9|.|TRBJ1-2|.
CASSANYGYTF
TGTGCCAGCAGCGCGAACTATGGCTACACCTTC
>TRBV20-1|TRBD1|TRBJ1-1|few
CSARDSGTGPEAFF
TGCAGTGCTAGGGACTCCGGGACAGGGCCTGAAGCTTTCTTT
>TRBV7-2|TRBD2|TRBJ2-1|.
CASSSHRLAGGFGNEQFF
TGTGCCAGCAGCTCTCACAGACTAGCGGGAGGTTTCGGGAATGAGCAGTTCTTC
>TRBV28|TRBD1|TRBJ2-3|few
CASSLYQTGTGSTDTQYF
TGTGCCAGCAGTTTATACCAGACCGGGACAGGTAGCACAGATACGCAGTATTTT
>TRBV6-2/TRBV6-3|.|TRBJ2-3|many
CASRRSSFSTDTQYF
TGTGCCAGCAGACGCTCAAGTTTTAGCACAGATACGCAGTATTTT
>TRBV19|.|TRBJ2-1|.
CASNGRMNNEQFF
TGTGCCAGTAATGGCAGGATGAACAATGAGCAGTTCTTC
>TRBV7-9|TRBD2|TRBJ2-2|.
CASSRTSGRAGELFF
TGTGCCAGCAGCCGGACTAGCGGGAGGGCCGGGGAGCTGTTTTTT
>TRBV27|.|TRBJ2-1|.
CASSLRWTANEQFF
TGTGCCAGCAGTTTACGCTGGACGGCAAATGAGCAGTTCTTC
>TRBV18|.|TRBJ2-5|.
CASSPTLAFQETQYF
TGTGCCAGCTCACCAACGTTGGCTTTTCAAGAGACCCAGTACTTC
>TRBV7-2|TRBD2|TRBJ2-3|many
CASSFGLAGASDTQYF
TGTGCCAGCAGCTTTGGACTAGCGGGGGCGTCAGATACGCAGTATTTT
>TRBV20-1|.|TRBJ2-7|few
CSARVPGAGAYEQYF
TGCAGTGCTAGAGTCCCGGGGGCAGGGGCCTACGAGCAGTACTTC
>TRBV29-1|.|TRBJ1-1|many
CSVEQENTEAFF
TGCAGCGTTGAACAGGAGAACACTGAAGCTTTCTTT
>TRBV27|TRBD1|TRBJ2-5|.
CASSLFRGETQYF
TGTGCCAGCAGTTTATTCAGGGGGGAGACCCAGTACTTC
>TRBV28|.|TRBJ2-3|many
CASPPYLRLGASTDTQYF
TGTGCCAGCCCTCCTTACCTACGCCTAGGGGCTAGCACAGATACGCAGTATTTT
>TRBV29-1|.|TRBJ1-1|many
CSVVASPRDAFF
TGCAGCGTGGTGGCCTCGCCCCGAGACGCTTTCTTT
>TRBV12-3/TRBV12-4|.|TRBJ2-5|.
CASSLTAGIVTQYF
TGTGCCAGCAGTTTAACGGCAGGGATAGTGACCCAGTACTTC
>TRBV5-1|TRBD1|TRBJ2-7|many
CASSAPRDRGSYEQYF
TGCGCCAGCAGCGCCCCCCGGGACAGGGGGAGCTACGAGCAGTACTTC
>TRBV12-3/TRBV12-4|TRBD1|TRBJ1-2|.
CASGGQPLYGYTF
TGTGCCAGCGGGGGACAGCCCCTCTATGGCTACACCTTC
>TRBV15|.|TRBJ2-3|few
CATSRVGLGTDTQYF
TGTGCCACCAGCAGAGTGGGGCTCGGCACAGATACGCAGTATTTT
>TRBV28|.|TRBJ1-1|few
CASSYTYATEAFF
TGTGCCAGCAGTTACACTTATGCCACTGAAGCTTTCTTT
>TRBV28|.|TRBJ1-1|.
CASSVGHAIGTEAFF
TGTGCCAGCAGTGTGGGACACGCGATCGGCACTGAAGCTTTCTTT
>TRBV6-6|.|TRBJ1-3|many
CASSAGTSGNTIYF
TGTGCCAGCAGTGCGGGAACCTCTGGAAACACCATATATTTT
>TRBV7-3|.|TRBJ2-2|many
CASSLTDANTGELFF
TGTGCCAGCAGCTTAACGGACGCAAACACCGGGGAGCTGTTTTTT
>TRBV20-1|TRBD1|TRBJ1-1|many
CSARRGLGGGGNTEAFF
TGCAGTGCTAGACGAGGGTTAGGGGGCGGAGGAAACACTGAAGCTTTCTTT
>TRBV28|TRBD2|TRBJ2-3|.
CASSPPGLETDTQYF
TGTGCCAGCAGCCCCCCGGGACTAGAAACAGATACGCAGTATTTT
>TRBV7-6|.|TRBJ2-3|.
CASTLLGDVSTDTQYF
TGTGCCAGCACCTTGTTAGGGGACGTTAGCACAGATACGCAGTATTTT
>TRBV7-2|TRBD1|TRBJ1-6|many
CASSPPRTGQNSPLHF
TGTGCCAGCAGCCCGCCGAGGACAGGGCAAAATTCACCCCTCCACTTT
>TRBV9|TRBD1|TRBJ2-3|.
CASSVVDRGFWTDTQYF
TGTGCCAGCAGCGTAGTTGACAGGGGGTTTTGGACAGATACGCAGTATTTT
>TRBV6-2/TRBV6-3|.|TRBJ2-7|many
CASSYEQIYEQYF
TGTGCCAGCAGTTACGAGCAGATATACGAGCAGTACTTC
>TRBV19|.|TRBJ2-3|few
CASSVGRGLSADTQYF
TGTGCCAGTAGTGTCGGACGGGGCCTTTCCGCAGATACGCAGTATTTT
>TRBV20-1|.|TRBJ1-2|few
CSARDGRGAEYGYTF
TGCAGTGCTAGAGATGGGAGGGGCGCTGAATATGGCTACACCTTC
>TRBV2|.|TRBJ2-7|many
CASRGRQWSSYEQYF
TGTGCCAGCAGGGGCCGACAGTGGAGCTCCTACGAGCAGTACTTC
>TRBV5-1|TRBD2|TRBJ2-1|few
CASSTPLAGGRNEQFF
TGCGCCAGCAGCACCCCGCTAGCGGGGGGGCGTAATGAGCAGTTCTTC
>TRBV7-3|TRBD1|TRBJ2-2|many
CASSADRGPGELFF
TGTGCCAGCAGCGCCGACAGGGGGCCCGGGGAGCTGTTTTTT
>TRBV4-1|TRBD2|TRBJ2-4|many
CASRPRLAGVNIQYF
TGCGCCAGCAGGCCTCGACTAGCGGGAGTAAACATTCAGTACTTC
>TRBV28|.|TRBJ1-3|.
CATSPGNTIYF
TGTGCCACCTCTCCTGGAAACACCATATATTTT
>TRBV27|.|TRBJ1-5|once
CASSPGTTSNQPQHF
TGTGCCAGCAGTCCCGGGACAACGAGCAATCAGCCCCAGCATTTT
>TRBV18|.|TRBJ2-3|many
CASSPWTSTDTQYF
TGTGCCAGCTCACCGTGGACTAGCACAGATACGCAGTATTTT
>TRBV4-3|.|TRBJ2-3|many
CASSQEGQVADTQYF
TGCGCCAGCAGCCAAGAGGGCCAGGTGGCAGATACGCAGTATTTT
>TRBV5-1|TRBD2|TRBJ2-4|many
CASSLGTSGAKNIQYF
TGCGCCAGCAGCTTGGGGACTAGCGGAGCCAAAAACATTCAGTACTTC
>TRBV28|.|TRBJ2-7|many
CASSHPVLSLHGSSEQYF
TGTGCCAGCAGCCACCCCGTTCTGTCCCTTCATGGGAGTTCCGAGCAGTACTTC
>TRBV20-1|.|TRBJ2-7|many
CSARLEGFEQYF
TGCAGTGCTCGCCTAGAGGGATTCGAGCAGTACTTC
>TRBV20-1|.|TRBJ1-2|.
CSARESGAYGYTF
TGCAGTGCTAGAGAGTCAGGAGCCTATGGCTACACCTTC
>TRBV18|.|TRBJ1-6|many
CASSPGRARGNNNSPLHF
TGTGCCAGCTCACCTGGACGGGCCCGAGGGAATAATAATTCACCCCTCCACTTT